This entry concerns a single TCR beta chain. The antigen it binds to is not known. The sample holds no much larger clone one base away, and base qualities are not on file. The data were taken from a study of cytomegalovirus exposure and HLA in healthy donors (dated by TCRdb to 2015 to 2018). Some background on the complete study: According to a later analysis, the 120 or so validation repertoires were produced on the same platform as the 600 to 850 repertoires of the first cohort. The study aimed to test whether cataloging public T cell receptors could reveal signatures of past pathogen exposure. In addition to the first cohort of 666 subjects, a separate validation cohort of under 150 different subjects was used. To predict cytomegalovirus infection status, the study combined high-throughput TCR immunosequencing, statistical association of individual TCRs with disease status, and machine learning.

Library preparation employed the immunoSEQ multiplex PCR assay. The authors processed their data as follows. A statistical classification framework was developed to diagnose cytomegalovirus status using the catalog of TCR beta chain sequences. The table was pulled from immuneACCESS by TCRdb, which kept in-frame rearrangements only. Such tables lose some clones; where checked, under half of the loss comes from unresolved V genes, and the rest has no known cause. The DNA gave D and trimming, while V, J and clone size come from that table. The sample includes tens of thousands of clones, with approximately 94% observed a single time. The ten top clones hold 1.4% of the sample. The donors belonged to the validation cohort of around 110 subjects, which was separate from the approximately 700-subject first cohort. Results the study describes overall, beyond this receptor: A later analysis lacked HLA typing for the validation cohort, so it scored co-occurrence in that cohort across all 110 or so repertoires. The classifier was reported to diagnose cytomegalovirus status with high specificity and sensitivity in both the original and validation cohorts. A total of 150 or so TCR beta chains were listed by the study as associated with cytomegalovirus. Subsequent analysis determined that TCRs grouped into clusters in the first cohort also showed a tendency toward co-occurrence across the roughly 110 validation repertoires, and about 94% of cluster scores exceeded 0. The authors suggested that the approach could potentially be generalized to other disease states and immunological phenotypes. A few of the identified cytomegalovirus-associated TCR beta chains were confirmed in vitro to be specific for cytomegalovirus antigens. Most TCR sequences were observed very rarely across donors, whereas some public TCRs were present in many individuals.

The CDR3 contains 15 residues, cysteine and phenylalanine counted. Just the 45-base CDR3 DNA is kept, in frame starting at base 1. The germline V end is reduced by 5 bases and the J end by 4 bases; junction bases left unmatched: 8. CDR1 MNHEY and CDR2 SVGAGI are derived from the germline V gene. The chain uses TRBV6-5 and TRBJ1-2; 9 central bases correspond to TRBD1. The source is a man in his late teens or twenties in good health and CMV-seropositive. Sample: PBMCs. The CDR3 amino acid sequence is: CASSPLQGAGYGYTF. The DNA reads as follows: TGTGCCAGCAGTCCCCTACAGGGGGCAGGCTATGGCTACACCTTC.